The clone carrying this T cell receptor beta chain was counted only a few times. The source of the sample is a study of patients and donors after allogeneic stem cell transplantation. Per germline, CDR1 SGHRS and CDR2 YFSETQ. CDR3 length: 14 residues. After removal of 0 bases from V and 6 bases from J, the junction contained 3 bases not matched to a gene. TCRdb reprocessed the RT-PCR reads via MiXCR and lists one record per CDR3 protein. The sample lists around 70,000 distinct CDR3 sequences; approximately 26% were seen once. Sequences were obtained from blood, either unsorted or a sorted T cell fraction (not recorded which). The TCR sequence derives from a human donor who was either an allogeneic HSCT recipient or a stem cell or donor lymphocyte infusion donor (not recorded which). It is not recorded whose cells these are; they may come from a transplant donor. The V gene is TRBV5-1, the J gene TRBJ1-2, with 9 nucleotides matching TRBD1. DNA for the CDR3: TGCGCCAGCAGCTTGGGGGACAGGGCGGATGGCTACACCTTC. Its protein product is CASSLGDRADGYTF.